The 18 T cell receptor beta chains presented below share a single source sample, sequenced in a study of blood T cell repertoires in COVID-19. Some clones are missing from TCRdb's copy, which holds only in-frame ones; the method was immunoSEQ multiplex PCR. The sample yields 200,000 to 250,000 clones, approximately 86% seen once. Sequencing was performed on peripheral blood. Receptors originate from a human donor in a cohort sampled during active COVID-19.

CDR3 nucleotides: TGTGCCATCAGTGAGTCGGGACTTGTCACAGATACGCAGTATTTT. The encoded protein is CAISESGLVTDTQYF. The chain links TRBV10-3 to TRBJ2-3; D might be TRBD2 (6 bases). This CDR3 has 15 amino acids. Germline values: CDR1 ENHRY, CDR2 SYGVKD. Trimming left V 0 bases short and J 2 bases short, with 9 bases between.

V is TRBV4-1 and J is TRBJ1-4; TRBD1 agrees at 8 bases. V trimming: 6 bases; J trimming: 6 bases; junction bases outside the gene matches: 3. The V gene's germline CDR1 is MGHRA and CDR2 YSYEKL. The CDR3 is made up of 13 amino acids. CDR3 region: CASRDRVDEKLFF. In DNA form, the CDR3 reads TGCGCCAGCAGGGACAGGGTTGATGAAAAACTGTTTTTT.

The CDR3 nucleotides are TGTGCCAGCAGCGGACAGGGAAATGAGCAGTTCTTC. Translated, it gives CASSGQGNEQFF. The rearrangement links TRBV2 to TRBJ2-1, with 8 bases aligning to TRBD1. CDR1 is SNHLY, CDR2 FYNNEI, per germline. With V trimmed by 6 bases and J by 7 bases, 2 bases remained unmatched. The CDR3 length is 12 residues.

Written as DNA, the CDR3 is TGTGCCAGCTCACCACGATCCCCACGGGGGAGTGATACGCAGTATTTT. It is translated as CASSPRSPRGSDTQYF. V usage is TRBV18 and J usage is TRBJ2-3; D perhaps matches TRBD2 (6 bases). V lost 1 base and J lost 6, with 17 bases in between. Germline CDR1 and CDR2: KGHSH and LQKENI. The CDR3 length is 16 residues.

This clone has more than one count but fewer than ten. This chain joins TRBV19 and TRBJ1-1, with a tentative D call TRBD1 (5 bases). Germline CDR1 reads LNHDA; CDR2 reads SQIVND (reference sequence). The V and J ends lost 8 bases and 8 bases respectively, with 15 bases between them. The CDR3 is 12 amino acids. CDR3 DNA sequence: TGTGCCAGTTGCGTCCGGTCAGGGGAAGCTTTCTTT. It specifies CASCVRSGEAFF.

The chain uses TRBV29-1 and TRBJ1-1, with D unresolved. The V end was cut by 3 bases, the J end by 5 bases, with 10 bases between. In germline, CDR1 is SQVTM, CDR2 ANQGSEA. The CDR3 loop spans 12 amino acids. The CDR3 protein is CSVDSVGTEAFF. CDR3 sequence (DNA): TGCAGCGTTGACAGCGTCGGGACTGAAGCTTTCTTT.

CDR3 region: CASSQDRGAGQPQHF. CDR3 in DNA: TGCGCCAGCAGCCAAGATCGGGGGGCTGGACAGCCCCAGCATTTT. The gene calls are TRBV4-1 and TRBJ1-5, with TRBD1 as a possible D gene (6 bases). Germline loops: CDR1 MGHRA, CDR2 YSYEKL. Trimming took 0 bases from V and 7 from J, leaving 13 bases between them. The CDR3 contains 15 residues.

The chain employs TRBV7-9 and TRBJ2-2; possible D gene TRBD1, 6 bases. Germline lookup yields CDR1 SEHNR and CDR2 FQNEAQ (reference sequence). This CDR3 is built from 15 residues. Trimming removed 5 bases at V and 2 bases at J, with 12 bases between. For the CDR3, the DNA is TGTGCCAGCAGCCTCAGGGGCTCCAACACCGGGGAGCTGTTTTTT. This encodes CASSLRGSNTGELFF.

The rearrangement links TRBV19 to TRBJ2-2; tentative D call: TRBD1 (5 bases). Germline V gene lookup returns CDR1 LNHDA and CDR2 SQIVND (reference sequence). CDR3 length: 13 residues. The V end was cut by 7 bases, the J end by 7 bases, with 13 bases between. Here the CDR3 DNA reads TGTGCCAGTACCGTCAGGGCCCACGGGGAGCTGTTTTTT. Amino acids: CASTVRAHGELFF.

The chain is built from TRBV28 and TRBJ1-2; D is ambiguous. The V end lost 2 bases, the J end lost 1 base, and 5 bases lay between the germline ends. CDR1 and CDR2 from the germline V gene are MDHEN and SYDVKM. The CDR3 sequence is 13 residues long. CDR3 nucleotides: TGTGCCAGCAGTTTACAGGTTAACTATGGCTACACCTTC. It yields the protein CASSLQVNYGYTF.

The CDR3 DNA follows: TGTGCCAGCTCCCCCCTATGGGGTGTTCTAGAGGGCAATGAGCAGTTCTTC. Translation: CASSPLWGVLEGNEQFF. The rearrangement joins TRBV5-8 to TRBJ2-1; tentatively, D is TRBD2 (5 bases). The germline V and J ends were trimmed by 7 bases and 6 bases, with 26 bases remaining between them. Per germline, CDR1 SGHTS and CDR2 YDEGEE. The CDR3 spans 17 residues.

Only one count was recorded for this clone. In DNA, the CDR3 is TGTGCCAGCGGCCTGGGGGACATATCACCCACTGAAGCTTTCTTT. It yields the protein CASGLGDISPTEAFF. The rearrangement joins TRBV6-5 to TRBJ1-1; possibly TRBD1 for D (6 bases). Trimming removed 8 bases at V and 4 bases at J, with 20 bases between. The CDR3 consists of 15 residues. CDR1 and CDR2 (germline): MNHEY, SVGAGI.

The V gene is TRBV4-1, the J gene TRBJ2-3; a weak D match, TRBD2 (6 bases). CDR3 length equals 17 residues. Trimming shortened V by 2 bases and J by 3 bases, and 18 bases separated the two germline ends. Germline-derived CDR1 and CDR2 are MGHRA and YSYEKL. CDR3 residues: CASSQRYGRGRTDTQYF. In DNA form, the CDR3 reads TGCGCCAGCAGCCAACGGTATGGGCGGGGTCGGACAGATACGCAGTATTTT.

This chain uses TRBV6-1 with TRBJ2-7; 8 nucleotides match TRBD2. The CDR3 consists of 15 residues. V lost 0 bases, J lost 2 bases, and 3 bases stayed unmatched. CDR1 and CDR2 (germline): MNHNS, SASEGT. CDR3 DNA sequence: TGTGCCAGCAGTGAAGCTTTACTAGCGGCCTACGAGCAGTACTTC. Amino acid sequence: CASSEALLAAYEQYF.

The rearrangement links TRBV7-2 to TRBJ2-7; TRBD2 matches at 7 bases. Looked up from germline, CDR1 is SGHTA and CDR2 is FQGNSA. This CDR3 is built from 15 residues. The ends lost 3 bases at V and 0 bases at J; junction bases unmatched: 5. The CDR3 spells CASSFVGLSSYEQYF. As DNA, the CDR3 is TGTGCCAGCAGCTTTGTGGGACTATCCTCCTACGAGCAGTACTTC.

V and J are TRBV12-3 or TRBV12-4 and TRBJ2-7; 8 bases align to TRBD1. J gave up 4 bases and V 5 bases, and 4 bases lay outside the gene matches. The CDR3 has 13 residues. This CDR3 reads CASSQGAGYEQYF. CDR3 nucleotides: TGTGCCAGCAGTCAGGGGGCAGGATACGAGCAGTACTTC.

This chain connects TRBV6-5 to TRBJ1-3, with D possibly being TRBD1 (6 bases). The CDR3 contains 12 residues. V gave up 8 bases and J gave up 3 bases, with 8 bases separating them. CDR1 is MNHEY and CDR2 is SVGAGI in the germline V gene. CDR3 sequence reads: CASAGDGNTIYF. CDR3 DNA: TGTGCCAGCGCAGGGGATGGAAACACCATATATTTT.

The CDR3 loop reads CASSSAAGTGSYEQYF. The DNA for the CDR3 is TGTGCCAGCAGTTCCGCCGCCGGGACAGGGTCCTACGAGCAGTACTTC. V is TRBV27 and J is TRBJ2-7; 9 bases are shared with TRBD1. The V segment lost 4 bases and the J segment 1 base; nucleotides outside the gene matches: 8. CDR1 MNHEY and CDR2 SMNVEV come from the germline V gene (reference sequence). The CDR3 has 16 amino acids.